The TCR beta chain described here comes from a study of blood T cells in healthy people across ages. Alongside a J-beta primer mix, a sample-barcoded 5' primer served in a second PCR lasting about 7 to 12 cycles. From the 5' RACE reads, TCRdb called clonotypes with MiXCR, one entry per CDR3 protein. The sample carries 750,000 to 950,000 distinct CDR3 sequences, 25% to 35% recorded once. This clonotype was seen a handful of times. The junction does not match germline at one end; this may be a read error. This CDR3 comprises 14 residues. Germline V gene lookup returns CDR1 SEHNR and CDR2 FQNEAQ (reference sequence). These data were likewise used in another study, on T cells of mothers and their children.

This TCR derives from a woman aged 40 to 50 in good health. Input material: blood. The chain is built from TRBV7-9 and TRBJ1-2, with 9 nucleotides matching TRBD1. The DNA of the CDR3 is TGTGCCTGCAGCACAACAGGGGGCCTGGATGGCTACACCTTC. Protein product: CACSTTGGLDGYTF.